This passage covers 28 T cell receptor beta chains from one sample sequenced in a study of neurological immune-mediated disorders. TCRdb ran MiXCR on the 5' RACE reads and lists one entry per CDR3 protein. The sample yields tens of thousands of distinct CDR3 sequences, 3% to 4% seen once. Sequenced material: PBMCs. The receptors stem from a man in his 60s with multiple sclerosis.

This clonotype came up many times. This chain connects TRBV29-1 to TRBJ2-2; D gene unclear. CDR3 length equals 13 residues. Trimming pared 3 bases from V and 2 bases from J, leaving 7 bases between. In germline, CDR1 is SQVTM, CDR2 ANQGSEA. This CDR3 reads CSVDTGNTGELFF. CDR3 nucleotides: TGCAGCGTTGATACGGGTAACACCGGGGAGCTGTTTTTT.

This clonotype was found many times. The genes are TRBV29-1 and TRBJ2-7; D call uncertain. The V end lost 4 bases, the J end lost 2 bases, and 6 bases lay between the germline ends. The CDR3 runs 11 residues. CDR1 SQVTM and CDR2 ANQGSEA come from the germline V gene. The CDR3 sequence: CSVGRAYEQYF. The CDR3 nucleotides are TGCAGCGTTGGTCGGGCCTACGAGCAGTACTTC.

This clonotype was counted at least ten times. The rearrangement links TRBV25-1 to TRBJ2-1, with 8 bases matching TRBD1. The CDR3 runs 15 residues. Trimming cost V 8 bases and J 8 bases; bases outside gene matches: 14. The germline CDR1 and CDR2 sequences are MGHDK and SYGVNS. The CDR3 protein is CASGRPGGPTDEQFF. DNA of the CDR3: TGTGCCAGCGGGAGACCAGGGGGCCCGACGGATGAGCAGTTCTTC. Full variable domain (remainder filled in from reference TRBV25-1 and TRBJ2-1): EADIYQTPRYLVIGTGKKITLECSQTMGHDKMYWYQQDPGMELHLIHYSYGVNSTEKGDLSSESTVSRIRTEHFPLTLESARPSHTSQYLCASGRPGGPTDEQFFGPGTRLTVL.

This clonotype was counted at least ten times. J is TRBJ2-1 and V is TRBV29-1; D may be TRBD1 (6 bases). V was shortened by 6 bases and J by 4 bases, with 10 bases between the two germline ends. Looked up from germline, CDR1 is SQVTM and CDR2 is ANQGSEA. This CDR3 is built from 12 residues. The CDR3 DNA follows: TGCAGCGTGGGGGCCCATTACAATGAGCAGTTCTTC. It codes for CSVGAHYNEQFF.

This clonotype was counted many times. The chain links TRBV29-1 to TRBJ2-2, with a tentative D call TRBD1 (6 bases). There are 13 residues in the CDR3. Trimming took off 6 bases at V and 0 bases at J, with 8 bases between the two ends. Germline V CDR1 and CDR2: SQVTM, ANQGSEA. The chain's CDR3 is CSVDRSNTGELFF. CDR3 nucleotide sequence: TGCAGCGTGGACAGATCGAACACCGGGGAGCTGTTTTTT.

This clonotype was detected ten times or more. The chain is built from TRBV18 and TRBJ2-2; no reliable D call. CDR1 KGHSH and CDR2 LQKENI come from the germline V gene. Trimming took 3 bases from V and 2 from J, leaving 13 bases between them. The CDR3 sequence is 16 residues long. CDR3 residues: CASSPDHRKNTGELFF. CDR3 DNA sequence: TGTGCCAGCTCACCGGATCACCGGAAAAACACCGGGGAGCTGTTTTTT.

This clonotype was recorded many times. The gene calls are TRBV12-3 or TRBV12-4 and TRBJ1-1; D is ambiguous. The CDR3 spans 16 residues. V was pared by 3 bases and J by 0 bases, with 14 bases between. The CDR3 is CASSFATGPMNTEAFF. Written as DNA, the CDR3 is TGTGCCAGCAGTTTCGCTACGGGCCCCATGAACACTGAAGCTTTCTTT.

This clonotype was detected ten times or more. The J gene is TRBJ2-7, the V gene TRBV10-1; TRBD2 is a possible D gene (6 bases). Germline lookup yields CDR1 WNHNN and CDR2 SYGVQD (reference sequence). There are 14 residues in the CDR3. Deletions cut 5 bases from V and 0 bases from J, with 11 bases between. The CDR3 DNA reads as TGCGCCAGCAGTCGGGACTTGAGCTCCTACGAGCAGTACTTC. It specifies CASSRDLSSYEQYF.

This clonotype was detected ten times or more. The chain carries TRBV20-1 and TRBJ2-7; 13 positions match TRBD2. V shed 5 bases, J shed 3 bases, and the junction held 4 bases outside the gene matches. The CDR3 totals 14 residues. CDR1 DFQATT and CDR2 SNEGSKA come from the germline V gene (reference sequence). CDR3: CSARTSGGSYEQYF. CDR3 DNA sequence: TGCAGTGCTCGGACTAGCGGGGGTAGCTACGAGCAGTACTTC.

This clonotype was seen ten or more times. The chain couples TRBV15 to TRBJ2-7; tentatively, D is TRBD1 or TRBD2 (5 bases each). CDR3 size: 14 residues. The germline V and J ends were trimmed by 4 bases and 2 bases, with 12 bases remaining between them. Germline V gene lookup returns CDR1 LNHNV and CDR2 YYDKDF (reference sequence). In DNA, the CDR3 is TGTGCCACCAGCACTATCATGGGACCCTACGAGCAGTACTTC. Residues: CATSTIMGPYEQYF.

This clonotype was found once. This may stem from a read error, because a much larger clone lies one nucleotide away. The chain employs TRBV24-1 and TRBJ2-1; no firm D call. CDR1 KGHDR and CDR2 SFDVKD come from the germline V gene. The CDR3 runs 11 residues. The CDR3 reads CDTKHDNEQFF. The DNA of the CDR3 is TGTGACACCAAACATGACAATGAGCAGTTCTTC.

This clonotype was observed at least ten times. The CDR3 loop is CASSLAGGTPYF. In DNA, the CDR3 is TGTGCCAGCAGCTTAGCGGGCGGGACACCATACTTC. This sequence joins TRBV7-9 and TRBJ2-7; the D gene could be TRBD1 or TRBD2 (6 bases each). There are 12 residues in the CDR3. The V end lost 0 bases, the J end lost 13 bases, and 13 bases lay between the germline ends. The germline V gene has CDR1 SEHNR and CDR2 FQNEAQ (reference sequence).

This clonotype is termed medium-sized (0.01 to 0.1%). The rearrangement joins TRBV28 to TRBJ2-5; 8 positions agree with TRBD2. The CDR3 runs 16 residues. Germline V gene data show CDR1 as MDHEN and CDR2 as SYDVKM. The V gene end was trimmed by 5 bases and the J gene end by 3 bases; junction bases not matched to a gene: 11. The CDR3 DNA reads as TGTGCCAGCAGTCCCCGTCGGGGTAGCGGGAAAGAGACCCAGTACTTC. It translates to CASSPRRGSGKETQYF.

Many counts were recorded for this clonotype. V usage is TRBV10-3 and J usage is TRBJ2-1; TRBD2 aligns across 12 bases. Germline V gene data show CDR1 as ENHRY and CDR2 as SYGVKD. The trim removed 6 bases at V and 8 bases at J, leaving 5 bases unmatched. The length of the CDR3 is 14 residues. CDR3 DNA sequence: TGTGCCATCAGGCCGACTAGCGGGAGTCATGAGCAGTTCTTC. This gives the protein CAIRPTSGSHEQFF.

The chain combines TRBV14 with TRBJ2-5, with a possible D match to TRBD2 (6 bases). The CDR3 totals 16 residues. Germline V gene lookup returns CDR1 SGHDN and CDR2 FVKESK. Trimming left V 0 bases short and J 5 bases short, with 16 bases between. This chain's CDR3 is CASSQELTRFSETQYF. Here the CDR3 DNA reads TGTGCCAGCAGCCAAGAGTTGACTAGATTTTCGGAGACCCAGTACTTC. The full variable domain, rest sourced from reference TRBV14 and TRBJ2-5, is EAGVTQFPSHSVIEKGQTVTLRCDPISGHDNLYWYRRVMGKEIKFLLHFVKESKQDESGMPNNRFLAERTGGTYSTLKVQPAELEDSGVYFCASSQELTRFSETQYFGPGTRLLVL.

This clonotype was observed many times. V gene TRBV15 combines with J gene TRBJ2-3, with 8 positions matching TRBD1. The V and J ends lost 5 bases and 2 bases, in that order; junction bases with no gene match: 12. CDR3 length equals 17 residues. Germline V gene lookup returns CDR1 LNHNV and CDR2 YYDKDF (reference sequence). CDR3 amino acids: CATSRTDRGLATDTQYF. The CDR3 DNA follows: TGTGCCACCAGCCGTACAGACAGGGGATTAGCCACAGATACGCAGTATTTT.

At least ten counts were recorded for this clonotype. The rearrangement uses TRBV10-3 and TRBJ1-1; D is unresolved. Trimming pared 3 bases from V and 4 bases from J, leaving 18 bases between. The CDR3 extends over 16 amino acids. Germline CDR1 is ENHRY and CDR2 is SYGVKD. The CDR3 loop reads CAISDFRAADGTEAFF. CDR3 sequence (DNA): TGTGCCATCAGTGATTTTCGGGCAGCCGATGGCACTGAAGCTTTCTTT.

Many counts were recorded for this clonotype. The chain joins TRBV5-1 to TRBJ2-7, with D unresolved. Germline loops: CDR1 SGHRS, CDR2 YFSETQ. The CDR3 is 14 residues long. V dropped 3 bases and J dropped 1 base, with 11 bases sitting between them. CDR3 nucleotides: TGCGCCAGCAGCTGGGCCGCGGCATCCTACGAGCAGTACTTC. It translates to CASSWAAASYEQYF.

There are a few counts of this clonotype. The chain is built from TRBV27 and TRBJ1-1; TRBD1 matches 9 bases. The germline V gene has CDR1 MNHEY and CDR2 SMNVEV (reference sequence). The CDR3 is 13 amino acids. V dropped 6 bases and J dropped 4; count of bases not matched to a gene: 3. The CDR3 DNA sequence: TGTGCCAGCAGGACAGGGGGGAGCACTGAAGCTTTCTTT. It encodes CASRTGGSTEAFF.

This clonotype was detected ten times or more. The gene calls are TRBV20-1 and TRBJ1-5; D is possibly TRBD1 (5 bases). The CDR3 extends over 14 amino acids. V was pared by 7 bases and J by 7 bases, with 20 bases between. Germline CDR1 is DFQATT and CDR2 is SNEGSKA (reference sequence). The CDR3 DNA sequence: TGCAGTGTCCACGGGGGGATGGTCGGACAGCCCCAGCATTTT. Its protein product is CSVHGGMVGQPQHF.

This clonotype was seen ten or more times. The rearrangement joins TRBV15 to TRBJ2-5; TRBD1 is a possible D gene (5 bases). This CDR3 spans 15 amino acids. CDR1 is LNHNV and CDR2 is YYDKDF in the germline V gene (reference sequence). Trimming left V 0 bases short and J 5 bases short, with 13 bases between. This CDR3 is CATSRDLGPGETQYF. The CDR3 nucleotides are TGTGCCACCAGCAGAGATCTGGGCCCAGGGGAGACCCAGTACTTC.

This clonotype was counted ten times or more. The chain uses TRBV3-1 and TRBJ2-7; 11 bases fit TRBD2. From germline, CDR1 is LGHDT and CDR2 YNNKEL (reference sequence). V was pared by 4 bases and J by 4 bases, with 15 bases of the junction left unmatched. The CDR3 loop spans 18 amino acids. The CDR3 region is CASSLWTSGQGRLYEQYF. The CDR3 DNA reads as TGTGCCAGCAGCCTTTGGACTAGCGGGCAGGGGCGTCTGTACGAGCAGTACTTC.

This clonotype was recorded many times. The chain uses TRBV5-1 and TRBJ2-3; no firm D call. The CDR3 consists of 14 residues. Deletions cut 0 bases from V and 3 bases from J, with 8 bases between. CDR1 SGHRS and CDR2 YFSETQ come from the germline V gene. The CDR3 DNA is TGCGCCAGCAGCTTGGCGGTTACGACAGATACGCAGTATTTT. Protein sequence: CASSLAVTTDTQYF. Using reference TRBV5-1 and TRBJ2-3 for the parts outside the CDR3, the full variable domain is KAGVTQTPRYLIKTRGQQVTLSCSPISGHRSVSWYQQTPGQGLQFLFEYFSETQRNKGNFPGRFSGRQFSNSRSEMNVSTLELGDSALYLCASSLAVTTDTQYFGPGTRLTVL.

This clonotype was recorded at least ten times. J is TRBJ2-5 and V is TRBV3-1, with TRBD2 matching over 8 bases. Per germline, CDR1 LGHDT and CDR2 YNNKEL (reference sequence). The CDR3 runs 12 residues. The J segment lost 5 bases and the V segment lost 4 bases, leaving 0 bases of the junction unmatched. The CDR3 reads CASSRGGETQYF. In DNA form, the CDR3 reads TGTGCCAGCAGCCGCGGGGGGGAGACCCAGTACTTC.

This clonotype was counted between two and nine times. Possible read error: a much larger clone is one base away. The chain combines TRBV20-1 with TRBJ2-2; no definite D call. Germline-derived CDR1 and CDR2 are DFQATT and SNEGSKA (reference sequence). The V end was cut by 7 bases, the J end by 2 bases, with 11 bases between. CDR3 length equals 13 residues. CDR3 DNA: TGCAGTGATAGTCCCACTAACACCGGGGAGCTGTTTTTT. Translating gives CSDSPTNTGELFF.

This clonotype occurred many times. The genes are TRBV20-1 and TRBJ2-7; 9 nucleotides agree with TRBD2. CDR3 length: 14 residues. Germline CDR1 DFQATT, CDR2 SNEGSKA (reference sequence). The CDR3 DNA reads as TGCAGCAAACGGACCGGGACTAGCCATCACGAGCAGTACTTC. Translating it yields CSKRTGTSHHEQYF.

This clonotype showed up many times. The rearrangement uses TRBV5-5 and TRBJ1-5, with D perhaps matching TRBD1 (5 bases). This CDR3 is 15 amino acids long. The V end was cut by 0 bases, the J end by 3 bases, with 10 bases between. Per germline, CDR1 SGHKS and CDR2 YYEKEE (reference sequence). The CDR3 spells CASSLESGNNQPQHF. The CDR3 bases are TGTGCCAGCAGCTTGGAGTCAGGGAACAATCAGCCCCAGCATTTT.

This clonotype was detected ten times or more. The chain carries TRBV27 and TRBJ2-7; D assignment may be TRBD1 or TRBD2 (5 bases each). Trimming took 6 bases from V and 0 from J, leaving 15 bases between them. CDR1 is MNHEY and CDR2 is SMNVEV in the germline V gene (reference sequence). This CDR3 is built from 15 residues. The CDR3 region is CASSHRDGSSYEQYF. CDR3 bases: TGTGCCAGCAGCCATCGGGACGGAAGCTCCTACGAGCAGTACTTC.